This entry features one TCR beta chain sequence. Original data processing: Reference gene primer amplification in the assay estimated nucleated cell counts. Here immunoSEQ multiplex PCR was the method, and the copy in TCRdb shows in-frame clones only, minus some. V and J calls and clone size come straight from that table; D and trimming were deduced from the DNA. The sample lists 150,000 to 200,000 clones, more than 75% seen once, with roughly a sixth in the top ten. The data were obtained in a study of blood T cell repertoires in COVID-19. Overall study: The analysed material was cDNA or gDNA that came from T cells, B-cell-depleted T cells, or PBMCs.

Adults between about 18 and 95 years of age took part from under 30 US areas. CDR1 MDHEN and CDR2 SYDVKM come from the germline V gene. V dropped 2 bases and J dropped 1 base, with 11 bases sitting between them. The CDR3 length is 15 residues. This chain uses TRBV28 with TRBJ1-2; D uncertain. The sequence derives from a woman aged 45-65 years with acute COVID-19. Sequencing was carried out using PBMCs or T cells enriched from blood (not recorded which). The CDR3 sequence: CASSLGPGNNYGYTF. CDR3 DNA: TGTGCCAGCAGTTTAGGTCCGGGAAATAACTATGGCTACACCTTC.